Here is one T cell receptor (beta chain) with its context. Its antigen specificity is not known. Base qualities are not at hand, and no much larger clone is one base apart. The data were obtained in a study of lymphopenia after photon versus proton radiotherapy (dated by TCRdb to between 2018 and 2020). About the study as a whole: Photon and proton radiation therapy were compared by the study for their immunological effects in patients with gastrointestinal tumors who developed high-grade lymphopenia. The cohort comprised 20 or so patients with gastrointestinal tumors who received either photon or proton therapy and then developed lymphopenia. The study aimed to characterize how the two radiation modalities differ in their impact on the immune system.

The CDR3 contains 15 residues, cysteine and phenylalanine counted. Only the CDR3 portion is preserved as DNA: 45 bases, with reading frame beginning at the first base. Ends trimmed: V by 0 bases, J by 4 bases; bases unmatched to a gene: 4. Reading the germline V gene gives CDR1 SGHRS and CDR2 YFSETQ. Library construction relied on the immunoSEQ multiplex PCR assay. T cell repertoires were profiled with deep sequencing of rearranged TCR beta loci together with multiparametric flow cytometry. The immuneACCESS repertoire file appears here via TCRdb, limited to in-frame rearrangements. These files lack a portion of the clones; in checked studies, under half of the deficit traces to unresolved V genes, and the cause of the others is not known. Recorded for this sample are about 40,000 clones; roughly 86% of them occurred a single time. 10% to 13% of the sample is in the top ten clones. Results the study describes overall, beyond this receptor: After the lymphocyte count nadir, photon-treated repertoires showed oligoclonal expansion, especially of CD8+ Temra cells, which drove the drop in diversity. Across the cohort, an inverse correlation was found between a larger post-nadir drop in TCR diversity and overall survival time among patients who died. The authors looked at the survival association only in patients who died, and they framed better survival with proton therapy as a possibility rather than a demonstrated result. Relative stability during treatment was observed in proton-treated patients, whereas loss of naive T cells and TCR diversity and gain of effector/memory populations were observed in photon-treated patients.

The chain links TRBV5-1 with TRBJ1-3; TRBD1 matches 7 bases in the middle. The sequences come from peripheral blood, collected from a patient treated with proton-based radiotherapy. This clonotype was obtained from a woman in her 70s with pancreatic cancer. Some clones in this sample may be carry-over from other donors' samples. At the DNA level, the sequence is TGCGCCAGCAGCTTGGAGGGGGCTACCGGAAACACCATATATTTT. It translates to CASSLEGATGNTIYF.